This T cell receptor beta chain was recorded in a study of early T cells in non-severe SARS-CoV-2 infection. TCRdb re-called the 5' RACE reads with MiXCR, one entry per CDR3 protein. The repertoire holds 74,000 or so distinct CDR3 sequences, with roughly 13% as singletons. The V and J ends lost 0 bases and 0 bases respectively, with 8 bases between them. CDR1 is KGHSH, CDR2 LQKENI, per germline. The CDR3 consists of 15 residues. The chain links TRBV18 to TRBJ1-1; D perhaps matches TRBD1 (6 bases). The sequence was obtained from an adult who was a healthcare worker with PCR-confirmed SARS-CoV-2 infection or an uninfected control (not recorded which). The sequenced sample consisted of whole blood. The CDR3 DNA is TGTGCCAGCTCACCACCTCGGACAGTGAACACTGAAGCTTTCTTT. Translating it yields CASSPPRTVNTEAFF.